This is a list of T cell receptor beta chains from one sample in a study of T cell changes during pregnancy in multiple sclerosis. This table comes from immunoSEQ multiplex PCR, and its TCRdb copy is limited to in-frame clones, with some not included. This sample carries about 43,000 clones, approximately 91% of them seen once, and the ten largest clones take 1.4%. Specimen: PBMCs (not recorded whether the cells were cultured). Every receptor here comes from a female donor with multiple sclerosis, enrolled in a pregnancy study. CDR3s include the opening cysteine and the closing phenylalanine or tryptophan. The D gene is left open where the match is weak. Expanded clones get a size class; other rows say once, few or many, or leave the size out.

>.|TRBJ2-3|.|TRBV7-2
TGTGCCAGCAGCTCCACGGGAGTCGGCACAGATACGCAGTATTTT
CASSSTGVGTDTQYF
>TRBD1|TRBJ2-6|.|TRBV19
TGTGCCAGTAGTCTATCGTATCGGGACAGGGGGCGCAGTGGGGCCAACGTCCTGACTTTC
CASSLSYRDRGRSGANVLTF
>TRBD1|TRBJ1-1|.|TRBV5-1
TGCGCCAGCAGCTCAGGGGGGGTTATGAACACTGAAGCTTTCTTT
CASSSGGVMNTEAFF
>.|TRBJ1-1|.|TRBV7-9
TGTGCCAGCAGCCCCTCCGGCGCAGGGGTGAGTTCCACTGAAGCTTTCTTT
CASSPSGAGVSSTEAFF
>.|TRBJ2-3|.|TRBV5-4
TGTGCCAGCAGCGCCCCAGATCAAGGGGATACGCAGTATTTT
CASSAPDQGDTQYF
>.|TRBJ2-7|once|TRBV28
TGTGCCAGCAGTTACACAACAGGGGGGGCCTACGAGCAGTACTTC
CASSYTTGGAYEQYF
>.|TRBJ1-1|.|TRBV5-1
TGCGCCAGCAGCTCGCTCACTGAAGCTTTCTTT
CASSSLTEAFF
>TRBD1|TRBJ2-7|once|TRBV29-1
TGCAGCGTTGGACAGGGGTTTTACGAGCAGTACTTC
CSVGQGFYEQYF
>.|TRBJ2-7|once|TRBV6-5
TGTGCCAGCAGTTACTCGAGGGGGGGCCACGAGCAGTACTTC
CASSYSRGGHEQYF
>.|TRBJ2-7|.|TRBV29-1
TGCAGCGTCGAACGGGGATCTCCCAACGAGCAGTACTTC
CSVERGSPNEQYF
>.|TRBJ1-5|few|TRBV2
TGTGCCAGCAGTGAATCGGTGGGGCCCCAGCATTTT
CASSESVGPQHF
>.|TRBJ2-5|few|TRBV27
TGTGCCAGCGGCGGCCTCGAAGAGACCCAGTACTTC
CASGGLEETQYF
>.|TRBJ1-1|.|TRBV7-2
TGTGCCAGCAGCTTAGGCAGGGGCCTTGGGGCTTTCTTT
CASSLGRGLGAFF
>TRBD2|TRBJ2-7|.|TRBV13
TGTGCCAGCAGCTCGGGGACTAGCGCAGACTACGAGCAGTACTTC
CASSSGTSADYEQYF
>.|TRBJ1-1|.|TRBV30
TGTGCCTGGAGTGTAATAATTGCCACTGAAGCTTTCTTT
CAWSVIIATEAFF
>TRBD2|TRBJ2-1|.|TRBV30
TGTGCCTGGAGCATCGGCGGGGGTTACAATGAGCAGTTCTTC
CAWSIGGGYNEQFF
>TRBD2|TRBJ2-7|.|TRBV29-1
TGCAGCGCTGATACTAGCGGGAGCACCTACGAGCAGTACTTC
CSADTSGSTYEQYF
>.|TRBJ2-7|.|TRBV4-2
TGTGCCAGCAGCCAAGGCTACTCCTACGAGCAGTACTTC
CASSQGYSYEQYF
>.|TRBJ1-2|.|TRBV13
TGTGCCAGCAGCCCCCAGTATGAAAGCTATGGCTACACCTTC
CASSPQYESYGYTF
>.|TRBJ1-5|.|TRBV21-1
TGTGCCAGCAGCATAGAGAGAGGGGAATGGAGCAATCAGCCCCAGCATTTT
CASSIERGEWSNQPQHF
>TRBD1|TRBJ1-1|.|TRBV19
TGTGCCAGTAGTAGGTTGACAGGGGGCGGTGAAGCTTTCTTT
CASSRLTGGGEAFF
>.|TRBJ2-3|.|TRBV2
TGTGCCGGAGGGGGACGCAGCACAGATACGCAGTATTTT
CAGGGRSTDTQYF
>TRBD1|TRBJ1-4|.|TRBV5-1
TGCGCCAGCAGCTTGGGACAGGGGGCTGAAAAACTGTTTTTT
CASSLGQGAEKLFF
>.|TRBJ2-1|.|TRBV10-1
TGCGCCAGCAGGCGGGACAGCCCCTACAATGAGCAGTTCTTC
CASRRDSPYNEQFF
>TRBD2|TRBJ2-1|.|TRBV5-1
TGCGCCAGCACCCGGACTAGCGGTCCTCTCAATGAGCAGTTCTTC
CASTRTSGPLNEQFF
>TRBD1|TRBJ2-3|.|TRBV6-6
TGTGCCAGCAGAACGGACAGGGAAGGCACAGATACGCAGTATTTT
CASRTDREGTDTQYF
>TRBD1|TRBJ1-4|.|TRBV5-1
TGCGCCAGCAGCCCCTTAACAGGGGGCAATGAAAAACTGTTTTTT
CASSPLTGGNEKLFF
>.|TRBJ1-1|.|TRBV6-5
TGTGCCAGCAGCCGGAAACGGGGTGAAGCTTTCTTT
CASSRKRGEAFF
>.|TRBJ1-3|.|TRBV5-6
TGTGCCAGCAGCTTCCAGATTAGGTTGTCTGGAAACACCATATATTTT
CASSFQIRLSGNTIYF
>TRBD1|TRBJ1-1|.|TRBV6-5
TGTGCCAGCAGTTTTACAGGGGAAGGTGAAGCTTTCTTT
CASSFTGEGEAFF
>.|TRBJ2-6|.|TRBV7-9
TGTGCCAGCAGCGTCTCGTGGGACAAACTCTCCTCTGGGGCCAACGTCCTGACTTTC
CASSVSWDKLSSGANVLTF
>.|TRBJ2-5|.|TRBV10-1
TGCGCCAGCAGTGACGGGGCAGGCCAAGAGACCCAGTACTTC
CASSDGAGQETQYF
>.|TRBJ1-1|.|TRBV16
TGTGCCAGCAGCCAATCAGGAGGGATGACTGAAGCTTTCTTT
CASSQSGGMTEAFF
>TRBD1|TRBJ1-1|.|TRBV7-2
TGTGCCAGCAGCCGATGGGACAGGGGAGCTGAAGCTTTCTTT
CASSRWDRGAEAFF
>.|TRBJ2-1|.|TRBV5-6
TGTGCCAGCAGCCTCGAAGTAGACCCAGCATCCTACAATGAGCAGTTCTTC
CASSLEVDPASYNEQFF
>.|TRBJ2-4|.|TRBV5-1
TGCGCCAGCAGCTCGGGGGGCAGCGGCAAAAACATTCAGTACTTC
CASSSGGSGKNIQYF
>.|TRBJ2-5|.|TRBV5-1
TGCGCCAGCGGTATCGGGGAGACCCAGTACTTC
CASGIGETQYF
>.|TRBJ2-1|few|TRBV5-6
TGTGCCAGCAGCCAAGCTAATGAGCAGTTCTTC
CASSQANEQFF
>TRBD1|TRBJ2-7|.|TRBV14
TGTGCCAGCAGCCAGGCCGGGACAGGGGCGGTCGAGCAGTACTTC
CASSQAGTGAVEQYF
>TRBD1|TRBJ1-4|.|TRBV29-1
TGCAGCGTCCGACAGGGTAGTAATGAAAAACTGTTTTTT
CSVRQGSNEKLFF